What follows is one T cell receptor (beta chain) and its context. Its antigen is not known. The sample belongs to a study of PD-L1 blockade in urothelial cancer. The overall study: When blood samples were assessed, the median T cell count was 141,255. The study, taken as a whole, reports: Lower pretreatment blood TCR clonality, under the median, predicted better survival, researchers reported.

Time point here: peripheral blood 6 weeks after treatment start. The CDR3 runs to 16 residues. V shed 6 bases and J 2 bases; nucleotides not matched to a gene: 10. CDR1 is MDHEN and CDR2 is SYDVKM in the germline V gene. Added to each PCR by spiking were synthetic TCR analog templates. Method: immunoSEQ multiplex PCR; TCRdb's copy keeps in-frame clones and lacks some. Of 100,000 to 150,000 clones listed, 86% are singletons. The gene calls are TRBV28 and TRBJ1-5; TRBD1 matches 7 bases. Sequencing was performed on PBMCs, taken around atezolizumab (anti-PD-L1) treatment. This TCR derives from a man aged 45-65 years with urothelial cancer. Here the CDR3 reads CASRYGRTGGNQPQHF. In DNA, the CDR3 is TGTGCCAGCAGATACGGACGGACAGGCGGCAATCAGCCCCAGCATTTT.